A selection of T cell receptor beta chains follows, all from one sample in a study of control samples from healthy donors and cancer patients. Method: immunoSEQ multiplex PCR; TCRdb's copy keeps in-frame clones and lacks some. The profile shows about 55,000 clones, 95% to 97% of them singletons. The specimen sequenced was blood. These receptors were collected from a woman between 18 and 29 years old in good health. Each CDR3 is given with its conserved first and last residue. The order of the fields is CDR3 DNA, CDR3 protein, clone size, V gene, D gene, J gene. The D gene is left open where the match is weak. Size is omitted from some rows. Given values are once, few, many or a class for expanded clones.

cdr3_nt: TGCGCCAGCAGCACGCGACAGGGTGGGAGCTACAATGAGCAGTTCTTC; cdr3_aa: CASSTRQGGSYNEQFF; clone_size: -; v_call: TRBV5-1; d_call: TRBD1; j_call: TRBJ2-1
cdr3_nt: TGTGCCATCAGTGGATCAACACGGACTAACTATGGCTACACCTTC; cdr3_aa: CAISGSTRTNYGYTF; clone_size: once; v_call: TRBV10-3; d_call: -; j_call: TRBJ1-2
cdr3_nt: TGCGCCAGCGCCCCGGGACTCGGAGGAAATACGCAGTATTTT; cdr3_aa: CASAPGLGGNTQYF; clone_size: -; v_call: TRBV5-1; d_call: -; j_call: TRBJ2-3
cdr3_nt: TGTGCCAGCAGTGAAGTTGAAGGGACTGGGGCCAACGTCCTGACTTTC; cdr3_aa: CASSEVEGTGANVLTF; clone_size: -; v_call: TRBV2; d_call: -; j_call: TRBJ2-6
cdr3_nt: TGTGCCAGCAGCGCCGGAGCGAACACCGGGGAGCTGTTTTTT; cdr3_aa: CASSAGANTGELFF; clone_size: once; v_call: TRBV5-4; d_call: -; j_call: TRBJ2-2
cdr3_nt: TGTGCCTGGAGGAACCTACGGCACGGCCCCTATGGCTACACCTTC; cdr3_aa: CAWRNLRHGPYGYTF; clone_size: -; v_call: TRBV30; d_call: -; j_call: TRBJ1-2
cdr3_nt: TGTGCCAGCAACCGGCAGCCACAAGAGACCCAGTACTTC; cdr3_aa: CASNRQPQETQYF; clone_size: -; v_call: TRBV7-9; d_call: -; j_call: TRBJ2-5
cdr3_nt: TGTGCCAGCAGCTTAGAGGGGAACTATGGCTACACCTTC; cdr3_aa: CASSLEGNYGYTF; clone_size: -; v_call: TRBV7-9; d_call: -; j_call: TRBJ1-2
cdr3_nt: TGTGCCAGCTCACTTGACAGCAGGGGCTCCTACGAGCAGTACTTC; cdr3_aa: CASSLDSRGSYEQYF; clone_size: once; v_call: TRBV18; d_call: -; j_call: TRBJ2-7
cdr3_nt: TGTGCCTGGAGTGTACTGTACTATAAGCGGATCTTC; cdr3_aa: CAWSVLYYKRIF; clone_size: -; v_call: TRBV30; d_call: -; j_call: TRBJ2-1
cdr3_nt: TGTGCTAGTGGTTTCGGGACAGGCACCACAGATACGCAGTATTTT; cdr3_aa: CASGFGTGTTDTQYF; clone_size: -; v_call: TRBV12-5; d_call: TRBD1; j_call: TRBJ2-3
cdr3_nt: TGTGCCTGGAGTGTCAAAGGCAGCAGACACAATGAGCAGTTCTTC; cdr3_aa: CAWSVKGSRHNEQFF; clone_size: -; v_call: TRBV30; d_call: -; j_call: TRBJ2-1
cdr3_nt: TGTGCCAGTAGTCCCCTGTTGGTAGCGGGGGGGCGCTTTGGTACCGGGGAGCTGTTTTTT; cdr3_aa: CASSPLLVAGGRFGTGELFF; clone_size: -; v_call: TRBV19; d_call: TRBD2; j_call: TRBJ2-2
cdr3_nt: TGTGCCAGCAGCGTAGGGGGATTAAGGGAGACCCAGTACTTC; cdr3_aa: CASSVGGLRETQYF; clone_size: once; v_call: TRBV9; d_call: -; j_call: TRBJ2-5
cdr3_nt: TGTGCTAGTGGTTTGGTACTGGGCAGGGGGTCTCCATTGAACACTGAAGCTTTCTTT; cdr3_aa: CASGLVLGRGSPLNTEAFF; clone_size: -; v_call: TRBV12-5; d_call: TRBD1; j_call: TRBJ1-1
cdr3_nt: TGTGCCAGCAGTGAAGCAGGACAGGGGTATAATTCACCCCTCCACTTT; cdr3_aa: CASSEAGQGYNSPLHF; clone_size: -; v_call: TRBV6-1; d_call: TRBD1; j_call: TRBJ1-6
cdr3_nt: TGTGCCAGCAGCTCAATAGCGGGGGGCCCCCTGAGCTCCTACAATGAGCAGTTCTTC; cdr3_aa: CASSSIAGGPLSSYNEQFF; clone_size: -; v_call: TRBV7-6; d_call: TRBD2; j_call: TRBJ2-1
cdr3_nt: TGTGCCAGTTTTAGGAATAGCAATCAGCCCCAGCATTTT; cdr3_aa: CASFRNSNQPQHF; clone_size: -; v_call: TRBV28; d_call: -; j_call: TRBJ1-5
cdr3_nt: TGTGCCAGCAGTCCAACCCCGGATAGGGTTAACTATGGCTACACCTTC; cdr3_aa: CASSPTPDRVNYGYTF; clone_size: -; v_call: TRBV28; d_call: -; j_call: TRBJ1-2
cdr3_nt: TGCAGCGTTGAAGTGCGGGACAGGGGGGGTCAGCCCCAGCATTTT; cdr3_aa: CSVEVRDRGGQPQHF; clone_size: -; v_call: TRBV29-1; d_call: TRBD1; j_call: TRBJ1-5
cdr3_nt: TGTGCCAGCAGCCAAGAGGGCACAGATACGCAGTATTTT; cdr3_aa: CASSQEGTDTQYF; clone_size: -; v_call: TRBV13; d_call: -; j_call: TRBJ2-3
cdr3_nt: TGCGCCAGCAGCCAAGATGCCAGGGGGCGCGAATCACCCCTCCACTTT; cdr3_aa: CASSQDARGRESPLHF; clone_size: -; v_call: TRBV4-1; d_call: TRBD1; j_call: TRBJ1-6
cdr3_nt: TGTGCCAGCAGCTTCGGACTAGCGGGGGCCGGGGAGCTGTTTTTT; cdr3_aa: CASSFGLAGAGELFF; clone_size: -; v_call: TRBV7-3; d_call: TRBD2; j_call: TRBJ2-2
cdr3_nt: TGTGCCAGTAGCTTTTCTAGGGATAACTATGGCTACACCTTC; cdr3_aa: CASSFSRDNYGYTF; clone_size: -; v_call: TRBV19; d_call: -; j_call: TRBJ1-2
cdr3_nt: TGTGCCAGCGAGGGACAGGGTGGGACTAACTATGGCTACACCTTC; cdr3_aa: CASEGQGGTNYGYTF; clone_size: -; v_call: TRBV18; d_call: TRBD1; j_call: TRBJ1-2
cdr3_nt: TGTGCCAGCAGCCCTAGGGACAGGCTAAATTCACCCCTCCACTTT; cdr3_aa: CASSPRDRLNSPLHF; clone_size: -; v_call: TRBV9; d_call: TRBD1; j_call: TRBJ1-6
cdr3_nt: TGTGCCAGCAGTGAAGAAATAGCAGCCTCCTACGAGCAGTACTTC; cdr3_aa: CASSEEIAASYEQYF; clone_size: -; v_call: TRBV6-1; d_call: -; j_call: TRBJ2-7
cdr3_nt: TGTGCCAGCAGGGTTGAAGATACGCAGTATTTT; cdr3_aa: CASRVEDTQYF; clone_size: -; v_call: TRBV2; d_call: -; j_call: TRBJ2-3
cdr3_nt: TGTGCCAGTAGTGGGGCAGAGACCCAGTACTTC; cdr3_aa: CASSGAETQYF; clone_size: -; v_call: TRBV19; d_call: -; j_call: TRBJ2-5
cdr3_nt: TGTGCCAGCAGTTACTCGGAGGTTAACACCGAAGCTTTCTTT; cdr3_aa: CASSYSEVNTEAFF; clone_size: -; v_call: TRBV6-6; d_call: -; j_call: TRBJ1-1
cdr3_nt: TGTGCCAGCAGCCGATCTGGGGTGCGGACTAACTATGGCTACACCTTC; cdr3_aa: CASSRSGVRTNYGYTF; clone_size: -; v_call: TRBV6-6; d_call: -; j_call: TRBJ1-2
cdr3_nt: TGTGCCAGCAGCGCCTCACAGGGGTTTTCCTCTGGAAACACCATATATTTT; cdr3_aa: CASSASQGFSSGNTIYF; clone_size: -; v_call: TRBV7-8; d_call: TRBD1; j_call: TRBJ1-3
cdr3_nt: TGCGCCAGCAGCTTGGCCTCCCTTGGGATTGAGCAGTTCTTC; cdr3_aa: CASSLASLGIEQFF; clone_size: -; v_call: TRBV5-1; d_call: -; j_call: TRBJ2-1
cdr3_nt: TGTGCCAGCAGTTTAGATGGGATTGGAGGCTACACCTTC; cdr3_aa: CASSLDGIGGYTF; clone_size: -; v_call: TRBV12-3/TRBV12-4; d_call: -; j_call: TRBJ1-2
cdr3_nt: TGTGCCAGCAGGCTTCTACAGGTAACGAACACTGAAGCTTTCTTT; cdr3_aa: CASRLLQVTNTEAFF; clone_size: -; v_call: TRBV6-5; d_call: -; j_call: TRBJ1-1
cdr3_nt: TGCAGTGCTGGACCCAAGGCTGAAGCTTTCTTT; cdr3_aa: CSAGPKAEAFF; clone_size: -; v_call: TRBV20-1; d_call: -; j_call: TRBJ1-1
cdr3_nt: TGTGCCAGCAGCCAAGAGGCCAGGCCGAACACTGAAGCTTTCTTT; cdr3_aa: CASSQEARPNTEAFF; clone_size: -; v_call: TRBV14; d_call: -; j_call: TRBJ1-1
cdr3_nt: TGTGCCAGCAGCTTTCGGGGGACCTATAATTCACCCCTCCACTTT; cdr3_aa: CASSFRGTYNSPLHF; clone_size: -; v_call: TRBV7-8; d_call: -; j_call: TRBJ1-6
cdr3_nt: TGCGCCAGCAGCGCTCTTTTGGGTGAAAAACTGTTTTTT; cdr3_aa: CASSALLGEKLFF; clone_size: -; v_call: TRBV4-3; d_call: -; j_call: TRBJ1-4
cdr3_nt: TGTGCCAGCAGTGAAGGGGGTGAAGCTTTCTTT; cdr3_aa: CASSEGGEAFF; clone_size: -; v_call: TRBV6-1; d_call: -; j_call: TRBJ1-1
cdr3_nt: TGTGCCAGCTCACCGCCTCCTCAAGGTTGGTGGGGCTACACCTTC; cdr3_aa: CASSPPPQGWWGYTF; clone_size: -; v_call: TRBV18; d_call: -; j_call: TRBJ1-2
cdr3_nt: TGTGCCAGCAGTTACCGCCCGGACAGGGCAGAAAAACTGTTTTTT; cdr3_aa: CASSYRPDRAEKLFF; clone_size: once; v_call: TRBV6-2/TRBV6-3; d_call: TRBD1; j_call: TRBJ1-4